This TCR beta chain stems from a study of shared clonotypes between healthy human individuals. About the study: There were three CD4 naive, three CD4 memory, two CD8 naive and one CD8 memory plates per donor. Points from the study as a whole: Exclusively blood specimens were collected; tissue repertoires likely differ. Estimated richness was generally greater in naive than memory subsets.

The data were produced by immunoSEQ multiplex PCR, yet TCRdb's version contains in-frame clones alone and is incomplete. Here the sample spans some 2,500,000 clones, roughly 90% being singletons. The CDR3 sequence is 14 residues long. Germline V gene data show CDR1 as SGHRS and CDR2 as YFSETQ. The V and J ends lost 1 base and 5 bases respectively, with 12 bases between them. Of note for this clone: Its antigen is as yet unknown.

The rearrangement uses TRBV5-1 and TRBJ2-5, with D perhaps matching TRBD2 (6 bases). The origin of this receptor is a man younger than 35 in good health. Some clones in this sample may be carry-over from other donors' samples. Sequenced input: naive CD4+ T cells from PBMCs. Subset described: CD45RA+ positively selected. CDR3 in amino acids: CASSLFPGEETQYF. In nucleotides, the CDR3 is TGCGCCAGCAGCTTGTTTCCGGGGGAGGAGACCCAGTACTTC.